The 12 T cell receptor beta chains below come from one sample, sequenced in a study of breast tumors, draining lymph nodes, adjacent tissues. TCRdb re-derived calls from the multiplex PCR reads in MiXCR, one entry per CDR3 protein. This table has 170,000 or so distinct CDR3 sequences, 30% to 35% appearing once. The lymph nodes were axillary draining lymph nodes from breast cancer patients. Sequenced sample: axillary lymph node tissue. The source is a female donor with breast cancer. Some clones in this sample may be carry-over from other donors' samples.

This clonotype was recorded many times. V usage is TRBV24-1 and J usage is TRBJ2-5, with 7 bases fitting TRBD1. CDR1 KGHDR and CDR2 SFDVKD come from the germline V gene. CDR3 length: 16 residues. V was clipped by 1 base and J by 1 base; unmatched bases: 5. The CDR3 nucleotides are TGTGCCACCAGTGATTTTGACCGGACAGGCCAAGAGACCCAGTACTTC. Its protein product is CATSDFDRTGQETQYF.

This clonotype was recorded at least ten times. The V gene is TRBV9, the J gene TRBJ1-2; possible D gene TRBD1, 5 bases. Trimming removed 3 bases at V and 8 bases at J, with 20 bases between. The CDR3 spans 15 residues. Germline V gene lookup returns CDR1 SGDLS and CDR2 YYNGEE. CDR3 region: CASSASGLTYEGYTF. The CDR3 nucleotides read TGTGCCAGCAGCGCCTCGGGACTGACCTATGAAGGCTACACCTTC.

The chain couples TRBV13 to TRBJ2-1, with D perhaps matching TRBD2 (5 bases). Trimming shortened V by 9 bases and J by 3 bases, and 15 bases separated the two germline ends. Germline lookup yields CDR1 PRHDT and CDR2 FYEKMQ (reference sequence). The CDR3 length is 14 residues. The CDR3 reads CASLARWSYNEQFF. The CDR3 DNA sequence: TGTGCCAGTTTAGCGCGTTGGAGCTACAATGAGCAGTTCTTC.

Note on this clonotype: A much larger clone is a single base away; this may be a read error. CDR3 in amino acids: CASSFRTGWPGELLF. Written as DNA, the CDR3 is TGTGCCAGCAGTTTCCGGACAGGGTGGCCCGGGGAGCTGCTTTTT. J is TRBJ2-2 and V is TRBV12-3 or TRBV12-4; 8 bases map to TRBD1. The CDR3 is 15 residues long.

The chain has TRBV5-4 and TRBJ1-4; D possibly corresponds to TRBD1 (6 bases). The CDR3 sequence is 13 residues long. Germline V CDR1 and CDR2: SGHNT, YYREEE (reference sequence). V was clipped by 3 bases and J by 10 bases, with 13 bases between them. The CDR3 nucleotides read TGTGCCAGCAGCTACGCCGGGACACGAAAACTGTTTTTT. It encodes CASSYAGTRKLFF.

In its sample, this clonotype was seen many times. V and J are TRBV6-5 and TRBJ1-2, with D possibly TRBD1 on 5 matching bases. With 6 bases removed from V and 5 bases from J, the gap between germline ends came to 16 bases. Germline values: CDR1 MNHEY, CDR2 SVGAGI. CDR3 length equals 14 residues. The CDR3 loop reads CASRETTGGYGYTF. CDR3 nucleotides: TGTGCCAGCAGGGAGACTACTGGGGGGTATGGCTACACCTTC.

This clonotype was picked up a small number of times. It may be a read error: a sequence one base away is much more abundant. Since no conserved phenylalanine or tryptophan closes the CDR3, a read error is the likely cause. The genes are TRBV7-9 and TRBJ2-7; D could derive from TRBD1 or TRBD2 (5 bases each). The CDR3 extends over 14 amino acids. Between the trimmed V and J ends, which lost 5 bases and 3 bases, there was a span of 14 bases. The germline V gene has CDR1 SEHNR and CDR2 FQNEAQ (reference sequence). CDR3 coding DNA: TGTGCCAGCAGCGGCCGGGACCCAAACTACGAGCAGTACCTC. This gives the protein CASSGRDPNYEQYL.

The table lists this clonotype with many counts. The rearrangement links TRBV20-1 to TRBJ2-7; D may be TRBD2 (5 bases). This CDR3 comprises 14 residues. Per the germline V gene, CDR1 is DFQATT and CDR2 is SNEGSKA (reference sequence). Trimming took 6 bases from V and 3 from J, leaving 18 bases between them. The CDR3 region has the DNA TGCAGTGCCACAAGAGTGCCTAGCAACTACGAGCAGTACTTC. Amino acid sequence: CSATRVPSNYEQYF.

There are many counts of this clonotype. The chain couples TRBV14 to TRBJ2-2; D gene ambiguous. Germline V gives CDR1 SGHDN, CDR2 FVKESK. The CDR3 is made up of 14 amino acids. The V and J ends lost 0 bases and 5 bases respectively, with 7 bases between them. The CDR3 is CASSQDLWTGELFF. CDR3 nucleotide sequence: TGTGCCAGCAGCCAAGATCTTTGGACCGGGGAGCTGTTTTTT.

The sample holds one count of this clonotype. The V gene is TRBV20-1, the J gene TRBJ2-5; TRBD1 might be the D (6 bases). V was shortened by 6 bases and J by 2 bases, with 19 bases between the two germline ends. Germline V CDR1 and CDR2: DFQATT, SNEGSKA (reference sequence). The CDR3 contains 15 residues. Here the CDR3 DNA reads TGCAGTGCGGAACAGACAGGAAAAGCACAAGAGACCCAGTACTTC. This sequence encodes CSAEQTGKAQETQYF.

The J gene is TRBJ2-2, the V gene TRBV19; tentatively, D is TRBD1 (5 bases). CDR3 length: 14 amino acids. CDR1 is LNHDA, CDR2 SQIVND, per germline (reference sequence). The ends were cut back, 3 bases at V and 7 bases at J, with 12 bases in the middle. CDR3 in amino acids: CASSIRQSYGELFF. The DNA for the CDR3 is TGTGCCAGTAGTATTCGACAGTCGTACGGGGAGCTGTTTTTT.

In the case of this clonotype: Since no conserved phenylalanine or tryptophan closes the CDR3, a read error is the likely cause. The DNA is omitted, as the CDR3 cannot be located on it reliably, and the CDR3 follows TCRdb's listing. V and J are TRBV20-1 and TRBJ1-2; the table's TRBD1 call for D was not verified on the DNA. Per the germline V gene, CDR1 is DFQATT and CDR2 is SNEGSKA (reference sequence). The CDR3 numbers 12 amino acids, ends counted. Here the CDR3 reads CSASPQGASSTL.